The clone carrying this TCR beta chain came up once. Antigen unknown. The data stem from a study of T cells in Graves' hyperthyroidism and ophthalmopathy. General study points: Separation of ophthalmopathy from stable hyperthyroidism was achieved by a 13 V-J model.

Trimming took off 5 bases at V and 8 bases at J, with 13 bases between the two ends. The CDR3 spans 14 residues. The CDR3 regions of TCR beta were amplified from RNA transcripts. The primer set for the first-round RT-PCR of the TCR CDR3 was HTBI. TCRdb processed the multiplex PCR reads anew with MiXCR; each CDR3 protein has one entry. Among 45,000 or so distinct CDR3 sequences listed, roughly 50% were seen once. Clinical symptoms, serum thyroxine, TRAb, thyroid ultrasound and orbital computed tomography informed diagnoses. This clonotype was sampled from a woman aged 45-65 years with Graves' hyperthyroidism. The sample comprised peripheral blood or thyroid tissue (not recorded which). V gene TRBV12-3 or TRBV12-4 combines with J gene TRBJ1-6; D may be TRBD1 (6 bases). The CDR3 DNA is TGTGCCAGCAGTCCCGGGACATCGTATTCACCCCTCCACTTT. Protein product: CASSPGTSYSPLHF.